What follows are 23 T cell receptor beta chains derived from one specimen sequenced in a study of Ad26.COV2.S vaccination and SARS-CoV-2 variants. The method was immunoSEQ multiplex PCR; TCRdb's version includes in-frame clones alone and lacks a portion of them. The table shows about 680,000 clones, with roughly 90% occurring only once. Treatment here: around 19 received Ad26.COV2.S at low or high dose, single or two shots; roughly five received placebo; per-sample allocation not given. Day 63 after the first injection of vaccine or placebo was the sampling time. The specimen was peripheral blood, collected in a trial of Ad26.COV2.S vaccine versus placebo. Receptors originate from a person between 18 and 65 years old who received the Ad26.COV2.S COVID-19 vaccine or a placebo.

The genes are TRBV24-1 and TRBJ2-3; tentatively, D is TRBD1 (5 bases). V was pared by 7 bases and J by 9 bases, with 10 bases between. CDR1 is KGHDR and CDR2 is SFDVKD in the germline V gene. This CDR3 has 11 amino acids. CDR3: CATSPGNTQYF. CDR3 DNA sequence: TGTGCCACCAGCCCAGGGAACACGCAGTATTTT.

This clone was observed a handful of times. This chain joins TRBV27 and TRBJ1-5; D remains unclear. The CDR3 runs 14 residues. Germline CDR1 MNHEY, CDR2 SMNVEV (reference sequence). Trimming cost V 5 bases and J 2 bases, with 10 bases left between them. Here the CDR3 DNA reads TGTGCCAGCAGTCTAGATTCTGGCAATCAGCCCCAGCATTTT. Protein product: CASSLDSGNQPQHF.

This chain links TRBV20-1 with TRBJ2-1; TRBD2 agrees at 8 bases. The CDR3 is made up of 15 amino acids. V shed 3 bases, J shed 4 bases, and the junction held 8 bases outside the gene matches. Germline assignment: CDR1 DFQATT and CDR2 SNEGSKA (reference sequence). CDR3 protein: CSASGSGSSYNEQFF. CDR3 in DNA: TGCAGTGCTAGTGGAAGCGGGAGTTCTTACAATGAGCAGTTCTTC.

The V gene is TRBV30, the J gene TRBJ2-5; D possibly uses TRBD1 or TRBD2 (5 bases each). Trimming removed 1 base at V and 3 bases at J, with 9 bases between. CDR3 size: 13 residues. The germline gives CDR1 GTSNPN, CDR2 SVGIG (reference sequence). CDR3 sequence reads: CAWSAGREETQYF. In DNA form, the CDR3 reads TGTGCCTGGAGTGCGGGACGGGAAGAGACCCAGTACTTC.

The rearrangement links TRBV4-3 to TRBJ1-2, with a weak D call TRBD1 (5 bases). The germline V gene encodes CDR1 LGHNA and CDR2 YSLEER. The CDR3 extends over 15 amino acids. Deletions cut 2 bases from V and 5 bases from J, with 15 bases between. CDR3 nucleotides: TGCGCCAGCAGCCAAAACCGGAAAGGGACGTATGGCTACACCTTC. It is translated as CASSQNRKGTYGYTF.

This sequence joins TRBV4-1 and TRBJ1-2; D remains unclear. The CDR3 is 15 amino acids. CDR1 is MGHRA, CDR2 YSYEKL, per germline. V lost 1 base and J 4 bases, leaving 13 bases between the germline ends. The CDR3 region has the DNA TGCGCCAGCAGCCAAGGAGGGAGTACGGCCTATGGCTACACCTTC. It translates to CASSQGGSTAYGYTF.

The chain combines TRBV10-3 with TRBJ2-7, with 10 bases fitting TRBD2. Germline trimming cut 6 bases from V and 5 bases from J; bases unmatched to any gene: 4. This CDR3 is built from 13 residues. The germline V gene has CDR1 ENHRY and CDR2 SYGVKD. The CDR3 is CAIRLAGGDEQYF. The CDR3 region has the DNA TGTGCCATCAGGTTAGCGGGGGGCGACGAGCAGTACTTC.

V is TRBV10-3 and J is TRBJ2-3; D unresolved. Trimming took off 10 bases at V and 1 base at J, with 12 bases between the two ends. This CDR3 spans 13 amino acids. Germline assignment: CDR1 ENHRY and CDR2 SYGVKD. CDR3 sequence (DNA): TGTGCCAGCGAAAGCGAGCGCACAGATACGCAGTATTTT. Protein product: CASESERTDTQYF.

This chain uses TRBV11-2 with TRBJ2-1, with 12 bases fitting TRBD2. Germline V gene data show CDR1 as SGHAT and CDR2 as FQNNGV. J was trimmed by 10 bases and V by 5 bases; bases with no gene match: 9. The CDR3 consists of 15 residues. The CDR3 region has the DNA TGTGCCAGCAGCAAATCTAGCGGGGGGGAAGGGGAGCAGTTCTTC. Amino acids: CASSKSSGGEGEQFF.

The V and J genes are TRBV9 and TRBJ1-3; D remains ambiguous. CDR3 length equals 13 residues. Trimming took off 3 bases at V and 0 bases at J, with 4 bases between the two ends. CDR1 is SGDLS, CDR2 YYNGEE, per germline. CDR3 sequence (DNA): TGTGCCAGCAGCGACCACTCTGGAAACACCATATATTTT. Its protein is CASSDHSGNTIYF.

Points on this clone: The sample holds other DNA sequences that translate to the same CDR3. The chain links TRBV7-9 to TRBJ1-6; D is unresolved. Between the trimmed V and J ends, which lost 5 bases and 7 bases, there was a span of 3 bases. The CDR3 length is 11 residues. Germline lookup yields CDR1 SEHNR and CDR2 FQNEAQ (reference sequence). The CDR3 reads CASSLNSPLHF. Written as DNA, the CDR3 is TGTGCCAGCAGCCTCAATTCACCCCTCCACTTT. The full variable domain, completed using reference TRBV7-9 and TRBJ1-6, is DTGVSQNPRHKITKRGQNVTFRCDPISEHNRLYWYRQTLGQGPEFLTYFQNEAQLEKSRLLSDRFSAERPKGSFSTLEIQRTEQGDSAMYLCASSLNSPLHFGNGTRLTVT.

V is TRBV7-9 and J is TRBJ2-1; 13 nucleotides line up with TRBD2. The CDR3 is 18 residues long. J was trimmed by 2 bases and V by 1 base; bases with no gene match: 5. Germline V gene data show CDR1 as SEHNR and CDR2 as FQNEAQ (reference sequence). Written as DNA, the CDR3 is TGTGCCAGCAGCTTAGTGGGGACTAGCGGGACTGCCTACAATGAGCAGTTCTTC. Encoded protein: CASSLVGTSGTAYNEQFF.

A single count supports this clone. This chain joins TRBV12-5 and TRBJ2-1; 11 positions agree with TRBD2. The CDR3 has 17 residues. Germline-derived CDR1 and CDR2 are LGHNT and FRNRAP. J gave up 4 bases and V 3 bases, and 8 bases lay outside the gene matches. The CDR3 coding sequence is TGTGCTAGTGGTTTCACTACTAGCGGGAGTATTTACAATGAGCAGTTCTTC. It specifies CASGFTTSGSIYNEQFF.

The chain is built from TRBV19 and TRBJ2-5, with TRBD2 as a possible D gene (6 bases). Between the trimmed V and J ends, which lost 1 base and 5 bases, there was a span of 20 bases. The CDR3 loop spans 17 amino acids. Germline CDR1 LNHDA, CDR2 SQIVND (reference sequence). The CDR3 spells CASSIGGSGTARETQYF. Here the CDR3 DNA reads TGTGCCAGTAGTATAGGAGGTTCCGGGACTGCTCGCGAGACCCAGTACTTC.

This rearrangement joins TRBV5-6 to TRBJ2-3; possibly TRBD2 for D (7 bases). Per germline, CDR1 SGHDT and CDR2 YYEEEE. V dropped 6 bases and J dropped 3 bases, with 20 bases sitting between them. The CDR3 is 16 residues long. CDR3 DNA: TGTGCCAGCACCCTAGGGGGGGAGGGCCGTACAGATACGCAGTATTTT. This gives the protein CASTLGGEGRTDTQYF.

This clone was counted a few times. The gene calls are TRBV19 and TRBJ2-1; 8 bases line up with TRBD1. Per germline, CDR1 LNHDA and CDR2 SQIVND (reference sequence). Trimming took 3 bases from V and 4 from J; bases not matched to a gene: 5. The CDR3 spans 15 residues. The CDR3 DNA reads as TGTGCCAGTAGTATGACAGGGGATAAGTACAATGAGCAGTTCTTC. Residues: CASSMTGDKYNEQFF.

The J gene is TRBJ1-6, the V gene TRBV19; no reliable D call. The V gene lost 3 bases and the J gene lost 14 bases, with 11 bases spanning the gap. Germline values: CDR1 LNHDA, CDR2 SQIVND (reference sequence). This CDR3 contains 12 residues. The DNA for the CDR3 is TGTGCCAGTAGTATCAAGGGCGAGTCCCTCCACTTT. Protein sequence: CASSIKGESLHF.

The rearrangement joins TRBV30 to TRBJ1-6; no clear D. Germline V CDR1 and CDR2: GTSNPN, SVGIG (reference sequence). The CDR3 consists of 14 residues. V lost 2 bases, J lost 9 bases, and 14 bases lay in between. The CDR3 DNA is TGTGCCTGGAGTAATGGAGGGCTTAGTTCACCCCTCCACTTT. It encodes CAWSNGGLSSPLHF.

The chain uses TRBV5-6 and TRBJ1-6; a weak D match, TRBD1 (5 bases). CDR3 length: 13 amino acids. The germline V and J ends were trimmed by 0 bases and 9 bases, with 7 bases remaining between them. CDR1 SGHDT and CDR2 YYEEEE come from the germline V gene. The CDR3 loop reads CASSLAQGSPLHF. CDR3 nucleotide sequence: TGTGCCAGCAGCTTGGCGCAGGGTTCACCCCTCCACTTT.

The chain recombines TRBV6-2 or TRBV6-3 with TRBJ2-1; D not resolved. Germline V gene lookup returns CDR1 MNHEY and CDR2 SVGEGT. The CDR3 has 12 residues. V shed 6 bases and J shed 6 bases, with 9 bases lying between them. For the CDR3, the DNA is TGTGCCAGCAGCCTAGGGATCAATGAGCAGTTCTTC. Its protein product is CASSLGINEQFF.

This chain uses TRBV7-8 with TRBJ1-1; D unclear. V gave up 5 bases and J gave up 4 bases, with 14 bases separating them. This CDR3 spans 14 amino acids. CDR1 and CDR2 (germline): SGHVS, FQNEAQ. The CDR3 protein is CASSPPWLSTEAFF. The CDR3, as DNA: TGTGCCAGCAGCCCCCCTTGGCTGAGCACTGAAGCTTTCTTT.

This rearrangement joins TRBV6-5 to TRBJ1-1; tentatively, D is TRBD1 (5 bases). The CDR3 has 13 amino acids. Germline CDR1 MNHEY, CDR2 SVGAGI. The V and J ends lost 7 bases and 4 bases respectively, with 13 bases between them. CDR3 sequence: CASILGTSTEAFF. CDR3 bases: TGTGCCAGCATCCTAGGGACTTCCACTGAAGCTTTCTTT.

The CDR3 coding sequence is TGTGCCAGTAGTATAGGAACCGGGGAGCTGTTTTTT. This gives the protein CASSIGTGELFF. The V call is TRBV19, the J call TRBJ2-2; D is ambiguous. The length of the CDR3 is 12 residues. Trimming left V 1 base short and J 5 bases short, with 2 bases between. Germline assignment: CDR1 LNHDA and CDR2 SQIVND (reference sequence).